The rows below give T cell receptor beta chains drawn from one sample of a study of early T cells in non-severe SARS-CoV-2 infection. TCRdb called the 5' RACE reads again in MiXCR, with one record for every CDR3 protein. The table shows around 57,000 distinct CDR3 sequences, with more than 10% occurring only once. Sequenced input: whole blood. These receptor sequences come from an adult who was a healthcare worker with PCR-confirmed SARS-CoV-2 infection or an uninfected control (not recorded which). Each CDR3 is given with its conserved first and last residue. A D gene is named only where the DNA matches it firmly. Clone sizes are given selectively: once, few, many, or a class where the clone is expanded.

j_call: TRBJ2-5; d_call: .; clone_size: many; v_call: TRBV30; cdr3_nt: TGTGCCTGGACATCGCTCGCAACCCAGTACTTC; cdr3_aa: CAWTSLATQYF
j_call: TRBJ2-3; d_call: .; clone_size: many; v_call: TRBV20-1; cdr3_nt: TGCAGTGCTAGAGGGGTAATAAAGACCCCAGATACGCAGTATTTT; cdr3_aa: CSARGVIKTPDTQYF
j_call: TRBJ1-1; d_call: .; clone_size: many; v_call: TRBV29-1; cdr3_nt: TGCAGCGTTGGGGCCAGTTTCACTGAAGCTTTCTTT; cdr3_aa: CSVGASFTEAFF
j_call: TRBJ2-1; d_call: .; clone_size: many; v_call: TRBV14; cdr3_nt: TGTGCCAGCAGCCAAGTTGGGGGGTACAGGGTTTCCAATGAGCAGTTCTTC; cdr3_aa: CASSQVGGYRVSNEQFF
j_call: TRBJ1-1; d_call: .; clone_size: few; v_call: TRBV5-1; cdr3_nt: TGCGCCAGCAGCAACCGGACAATTGGCACTGAAGCTTTCTTT; cdr3_aa: CASSNRTIGTEAFF
j_call: TRBJ1-6; d_call: .; clone_size: many; v_call: TRBV5-5; cdr3_nt: TGTGCCAGCAGCTTGGGACAGGCGGGTTCACCCCTCCACTTT; cdr3_aa: CASSLGQAGSPLHF
j_call: TRBJ1-1; d_call: .; clone_size: .; v_call: TRBV7-9; cdr3_nt: TGTGCCAGCAGCCCCGTTGGGGGGGCCATGAACACTGAAGCTTTCTTT; cdr3_aa: CASSPVGGAMNTEAFF
j_call: TRBJ2-5; d_call: TRBD2; clone_size: many; v_call: TRBV6-2/TRBV6-3; cdr3_nt: TGTGCCAGCAGTTACCAGTTCGAGTTATCGCGGGGGACCCGCCAAGAGACCCAGTACTTC; cdr3_aa: CASSYQFELSRGTRQETQYF
j_call: TRBJ1-1; d_call: .; clone_size: .; v_call: TRBV6-2/TRBV6-3; cdr3_nt: TGTGCCAGCAGCCTACGGGGGATGAACACTGAAGCTTTCTTT; cdr3_aa: CASSLRGMNTEAFF
j_call: TRBJ1-1; d_call: .; clone_size: many; v_call: TRBV5-1; cdr3_nt: TGCGCCAGCAGCACTGGACAGATTCTCAACACTGAAGCTTTCTTT; cdr3_aa: CASSTGQILNTEAFF
j_call: TRBJ2-3; d_call: .; clone_size: many; v_call: TRBV11-3; cdr3_nt: TGTGCCAGCAGCGGCGGAACAGGGTTCTCAGATACGCAGTATTTT; cdr3_aa: CASSGGTGFSDTQYF
j_call: TRBJ1-1; d_call: .; clone_size: many; v_call: TRBV7-8; cdr3_nt: TGTGCCAGCAGCCCTTACGGCACTGAAGCTTTCTTT; cdr3_aa: CASSPYGTEAFF
j_call: TRBJ1-4; d_call: TRBD1; clone_size: few; v_call: TRBV12-3/TRBV12-4; cdr3_nt: TGTGCCAGCAGCGGGACAGGGTTTTCTAATGAAAAACTGTTTTTT; cdr3_aa: CASSGTGFSNEKLFF
j_call: TRBJ2-7; d_call: TRBD2; clone_size: .; v_call: TRBV29-1; cdr3_nt: TGCAGCGTTGTTGGGGGGGTATCCTACGAGCAGTACTTC; cdr3_aa: CSVVGGVSYEQYF
j_call: TRBJ2-5; d_call: .; clone_size: .; v_call: TRBV5-1; cdr3_nt: TGCGCCAGCAGCAACAAATCCGGGGGCCAAGAGACCCAGTACTTC; cdr3_aa: CASSNKSGGQETQYF
j_call: TRBJ2-1; d_call: .; clone_size: .; v_call: TRBV6-4; cdr3_nt: TGTGCCAGCAGTGGAGACTTAACAGCCGGGGGACTGTTCTTC; cdr3_aa: CASSGDLTAGGLFF
j_call: TRBJ1-1; d_call: .; clone_size: many; v_call: TRBV5-1; cdr3_nt: TGCGCCAGCAGCTTATTAACAGGGAACACTGAAGCTTTCTTT; cdr3_aa: CASSLLTGNTEAFF
j_call: TRBJ2-1; d_call: .; clone_size: many; v_call: TRBV11-2; cdr3_nt: TGTGCCAGCAGCTTTACCGGGAGCTCCTACAATGAGCAGTTCTTC; cdr3_aa: CASSFTGSSYNEQFF
j_call: TRBJ2-3; d_call: TRBD1; clone_size: many; v_call: TRBV7-2; cdr3_nt: TGTGCCAGCAGCCTACGAAGACAGGGGGCGGATACGCAGTATTTT; cdr3_aa: CASSLRRQGADTQYF
j_call: TRBJ2-1; d_call: TRBD1; clone_size: .; v_call: TRBV14; cdr3_nt: TGTGCCAGCAGCCACCGCCTTCCGGGACAGGGTGGCCATGAGCAGTTCTTC; cdr3_aa: CASSHRLPGQGGHEQFF
j_call: TRBJ2-3; d_call: TRBD1; clone_size: many; v_call: TRBV7-3; cdr3_nt: TGTGCCAGCAGCTTTCCGGGACAGGGTCGTCCGCAGTATTTT; cdr3_aa: CASSFPGQGRPQYF
j_call: TRBJ2-1; d_call: TRBD2; clone_size: few; v_call: TRBV7-9; cdr3_nt: TGTGCCAGCAGCCCGCCGGGGGGGCATGAGCAGTTCTTC; cdr3_aa: CASSPPGGHEQFF
j_call: TRBJ1-5; d_call: .; clone_size: many; v_call: TRBV27; cdr3_nt: TGTGCCAGCAGTGGGGCAGGGAAAAACAATCAGCCCCAGCATTTT; cdr3_aa: CASSGAGKNNQPQHF
j_call: TRBJ2-5; d_call: .; clone_size: many; v_call: TRBV28; cdr3_nt: TGTGCCAGCAGTTCAATTAGGGGGAAGCGGCAAGAGACCCAGTACTTC; cdr3_aa: CASSSIRGKRQETQYF
j_call: TRBJ1-2; d_call: .; clone_size: .; v_call: TRBV12-3/TRBV12-4; cdr3_nt: TGTGCCAGCAGTTTCGCCCAGGAGGGCTACACCTTC; cdr3_aa: CASSFAQEGYTF
j_call: TRBJ1-1; d_call: .; clone_size: .; v_call: TRBV20-1; cdr3_nt: TGCAGTGCCCTGACAGCGTCGAACACTGAAGCTTTCTTT; cdr3_aa: CSALTASNTEAFF
j_call: TRBJ2-1; d_call: .; clone_size: few; v_call: TRBV30; cdr3_nt: TGTGCCAGGGGGGGAGGCTTCCGATCCTACAATGAGCAGTTCTTC; cdr3_aa: CARGGGFRSYNEQFF
j_call: TRBJ2-1; d_call: TRBD2; clone_size: .; v_call: TRBV11-2; cdr3_nt: TGTGCCAGCAGCTTGCGAGCTAGCGGGGATTGGTCCTACAATGAGCAGTTCTTC; cdr3_aa: CASSLRASGDWSYNEQFF
j_call: TRBJ1-5; d_call: TRBD1; clone_size: many; v_call: TRBV6-8; cdr3_nt: TGTGCCAGCACCCCCTGGGACAGGGTGATTAATCAGCCCCAGCATTTT; cdr3_aa: CASTPWDRVINQPQHF
j_call: TRBJ1-1; d_call: TRBD1; clone_size: .; v_call: TRBV29-1; cdr3_nt: TGCAGCGTTGAAAGTCGACAGGGCCGAAACACTGAAGCTTTCTTT; cdr3_aa: CSVESRQGRNTEAFF
j_call: TRBJ2-1; d_call: .; clone_size: many; v_call: TRBV9; cdr3_nt: TGTGCCAGCAGCGTCCATGGGGCGGACAATGAGCAGTTCTTC; cdr3_aa: CASSVHGADNEQFF
j_call: TRBJ2-1; d_call: TRBD2; clone_size: .; v_call: TRBV7-6; cdr3_nt: TGTGCCAGCAGTCCCAACCCACTAGCGGGGGGGCTCAATGAGCAGTTCTTC; cdr3_aa: CASSPNPLAGGLNEQFF
j_call: TRBJ2-2; d_call: TRBD1; clone_size: .; v_call: TRBV4-1; cdr3_nt: TGCGCCAGCAGCCAGCCGACAGGGCGCGCCGGGGAGCTGTTTTTT; cdr3_aa: CASSQPTGRAGELFF
j_call: TRBJ2-3; d_call: .; clone_size: many; v_call: TRBV6-4; cdr3_nt: TGTGCCAGCAGTGAAGGAAGAAGCACAGATACGCAGTATTTT; cdr3_aa: CASSEGRSTDTQYF
j_call: TRBJ1-1; d_call: .; clone_size: many; v_call: TRBV5-1; cdr3_nt: TGCGCCAGCAGCTTCAATATGGGCTCAGGGGCTTTCTTT; cdr3_aa: CASSFNMGSGAFF
j_call: TRBJ2-7; d_call: .; clone_size: .; v_call: TRBV7-2; cdr3_nt: TGTGCCAGCAGCTTTGCAGGGAGCGAGCAGTACTTC; cdr3_aa: CASSFAGSEQYF
j_call: TRBJ1-1; d_call: .; clone_size: few; v_call: TRBV30; cdr3_nt: TGTGCCTGGAGTGTAAGGGTCGGAGCTTTCTTT; cdr3_aa: CAWSVRVGAFF
j_call: TRBJ2-7; d_call: .; clone_size: few; v_call: TRBV29-1; cdr3_nt: TGCAGCGTTGCAACCGGGGAGCATGGCGAGCAGTACTTC; cdr3_aa: CSVATGEHGEQYF